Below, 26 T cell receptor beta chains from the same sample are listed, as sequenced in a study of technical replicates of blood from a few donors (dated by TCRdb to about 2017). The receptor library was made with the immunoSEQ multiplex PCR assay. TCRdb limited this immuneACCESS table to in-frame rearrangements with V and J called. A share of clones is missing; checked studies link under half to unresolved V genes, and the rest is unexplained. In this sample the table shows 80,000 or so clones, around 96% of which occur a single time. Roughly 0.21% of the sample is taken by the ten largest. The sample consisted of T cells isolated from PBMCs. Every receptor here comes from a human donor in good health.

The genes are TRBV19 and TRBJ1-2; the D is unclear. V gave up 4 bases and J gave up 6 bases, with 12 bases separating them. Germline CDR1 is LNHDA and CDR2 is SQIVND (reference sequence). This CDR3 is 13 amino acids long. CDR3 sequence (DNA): TGTGCCAGTAGTAGTCAACCGAGTAATGGCTACACCTTC. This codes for CASSSQPSNGYTF. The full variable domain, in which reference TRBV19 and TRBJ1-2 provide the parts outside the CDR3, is DGGITQSPKYLFRKEGQNVTLSCEQNLNHDAMYWYRQDPGQGLRLIYYSQIVNDFQKGDIAEGYSVSREKKESFPLTVTSAQKNPTAFYLCASSSQPSNGYTFGSGTRLTVV.

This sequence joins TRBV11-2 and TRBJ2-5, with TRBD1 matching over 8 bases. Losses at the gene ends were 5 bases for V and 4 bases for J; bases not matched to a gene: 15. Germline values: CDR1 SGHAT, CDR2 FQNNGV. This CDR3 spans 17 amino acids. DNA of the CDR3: TGTGCCAGCAGCCTAGGACCCCCAGGGGGCCCGGGAGAGACCCAGTACTTC. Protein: CASSLGPPGGPGETQYF.

In DNA form, the CDR3 reads TGTGCCAGCAGCTTAGATGGGACTCCGCCTCCACAAGGAACGCAGTATTTT. It translates to CASSLDGTPPPQGTQYF. The gene calls are TRBV11-3 and TRBJ2-3, with a possible D match to TRBD2 (6 bases). V lost 0 bases, J lost 9 bases, and 22 bases lay in between. CDR1 and CDR2 (germline): SGHNT, YENEEA. The CDR3 consists of 17 residues.

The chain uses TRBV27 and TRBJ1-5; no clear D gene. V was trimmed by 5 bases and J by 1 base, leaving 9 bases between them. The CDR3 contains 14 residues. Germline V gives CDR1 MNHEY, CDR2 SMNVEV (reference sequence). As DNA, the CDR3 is TGTGCCAGCAGTCCCTCCGGGAGCAATCAGCCCCAGCATTTT. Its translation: CASSPSGSNQPQHF.

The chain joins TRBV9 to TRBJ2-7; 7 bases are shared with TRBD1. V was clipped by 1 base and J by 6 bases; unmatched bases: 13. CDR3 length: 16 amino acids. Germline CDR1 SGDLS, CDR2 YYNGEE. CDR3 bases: TGTGCCAGCAGCGTAAGATCAACCGGGACAGAAGTCGAGCAGTACTTC. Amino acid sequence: CASSVRSTGTEVEQYF. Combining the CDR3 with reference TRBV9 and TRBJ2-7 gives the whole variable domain DSGVTQTPKHLITATGQRVTLRCSPRSGDLSVYWYQQSLDQGLQFLIQYYNGEERAKGNILERFSAQQFPDLHSELNLSSLELGDSALYFCASSVRSTGTEVEQYFGPGTRLTVT.

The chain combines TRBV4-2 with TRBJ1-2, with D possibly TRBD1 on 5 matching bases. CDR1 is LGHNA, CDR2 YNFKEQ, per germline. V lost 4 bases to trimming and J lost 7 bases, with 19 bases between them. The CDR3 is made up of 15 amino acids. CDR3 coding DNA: TGTGCCAGCAGCCCTCCAGGGTCATCGCGGGGTGGCTACACCTTC. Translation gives CASSPPGSSRGGYTF.

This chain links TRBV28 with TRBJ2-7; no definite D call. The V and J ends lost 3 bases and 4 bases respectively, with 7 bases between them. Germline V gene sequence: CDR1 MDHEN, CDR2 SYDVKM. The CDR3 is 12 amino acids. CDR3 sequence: CASSFSAYEQYF. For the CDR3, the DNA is TGTGCCAGCAGTTTTTCAGCGTACGAGCAGTACTTC.

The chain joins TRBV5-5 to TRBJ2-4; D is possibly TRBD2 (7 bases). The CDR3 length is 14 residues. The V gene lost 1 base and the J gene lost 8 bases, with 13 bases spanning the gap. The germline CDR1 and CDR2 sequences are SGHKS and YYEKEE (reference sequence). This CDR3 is CASSLSGGADIQYF. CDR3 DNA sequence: TGTGCCAGCAGCTTGTCGGGGGGCGCTGACATTCAGTACTTC. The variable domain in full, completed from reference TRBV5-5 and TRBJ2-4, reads DAGVTQSPTHLIKTRGQQVTLRCSPISGHKSVSWYQQVLGQGPQFIFQYYEKEERGRGNFPDRFSARQFPNYSSELNVNALLLGDSALYLCASSLSGGADIQYFGAGTRLSVL.

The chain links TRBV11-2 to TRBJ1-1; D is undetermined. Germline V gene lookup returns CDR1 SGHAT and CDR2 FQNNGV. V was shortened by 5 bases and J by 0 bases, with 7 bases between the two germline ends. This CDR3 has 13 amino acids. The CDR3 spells CASSQDLNTEAFF. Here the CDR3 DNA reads TGTGCCAGCAGCCAGGATTTGAACACTGAAGCTTTCTTT.

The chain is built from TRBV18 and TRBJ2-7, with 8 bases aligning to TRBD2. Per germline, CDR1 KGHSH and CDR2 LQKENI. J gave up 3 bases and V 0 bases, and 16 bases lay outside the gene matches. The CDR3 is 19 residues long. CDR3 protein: CASSPPVAHQLAEIYEQYF. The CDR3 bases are TGTGCCAGCTCACCACCAGTGGCGCACCAACTAGCGGAAATCTACGAGCAGTACTTC.

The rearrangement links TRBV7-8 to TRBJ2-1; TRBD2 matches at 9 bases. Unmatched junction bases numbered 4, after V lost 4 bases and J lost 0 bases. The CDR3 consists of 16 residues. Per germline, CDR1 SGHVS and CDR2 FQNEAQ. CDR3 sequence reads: CASSSISGSSYNEQFF. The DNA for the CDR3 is TGTGCCAGCAGCTCCATTAGCGGGAGCTCCTACAATGAGCAGTTCTTC.

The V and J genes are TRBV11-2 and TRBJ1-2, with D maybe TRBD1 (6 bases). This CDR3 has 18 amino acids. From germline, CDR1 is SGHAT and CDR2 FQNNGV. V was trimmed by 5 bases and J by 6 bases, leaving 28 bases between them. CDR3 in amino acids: CASSRWTADLPRMDGYTF. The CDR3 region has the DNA TGTGCCAGCAGCCGATGGACAGCCGACCTACCGAGGATGGATGGCTACACCTTC. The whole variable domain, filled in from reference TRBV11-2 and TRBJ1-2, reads EAGVAQSPRYKIIEKRQSVAFWCNPISGHATLYWYQQILGQGPKLLIQFQNNGVVDDSQLPKDRFSAERLKGVDSTLKIQPAKLEDSAVYLCASSRWTADLPRMDGYTFGSGTRLTVV.

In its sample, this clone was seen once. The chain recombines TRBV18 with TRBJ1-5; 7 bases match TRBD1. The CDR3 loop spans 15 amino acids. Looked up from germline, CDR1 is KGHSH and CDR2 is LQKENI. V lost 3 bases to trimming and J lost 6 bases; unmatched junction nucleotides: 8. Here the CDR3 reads CASSPYDRDSQPQHF. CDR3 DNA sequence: TGTGCCAGCTCACCGTATGACAGGGATAGTCAGCCCCAGCATTTT.

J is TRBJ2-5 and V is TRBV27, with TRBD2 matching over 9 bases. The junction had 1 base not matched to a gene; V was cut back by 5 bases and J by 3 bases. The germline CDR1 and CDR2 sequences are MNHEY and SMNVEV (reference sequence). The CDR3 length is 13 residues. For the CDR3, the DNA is TGTGCCAGCAGTATAGCGGGGGAAGAGACCCAGTACTTC. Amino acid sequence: CASSIAGEETQYF.

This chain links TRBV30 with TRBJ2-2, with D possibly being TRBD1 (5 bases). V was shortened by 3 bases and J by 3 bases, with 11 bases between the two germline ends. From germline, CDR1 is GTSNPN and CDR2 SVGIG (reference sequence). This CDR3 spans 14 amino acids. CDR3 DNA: TGTGCCTGGAGCGGTCAGGGTTACACCGGGGAGCTGTTTTTT. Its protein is CAWSGQGYTGELFF. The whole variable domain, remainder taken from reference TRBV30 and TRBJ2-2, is SQTIHQWPATLVQPVGSPLSLECTVEGTSNPNLYWYRQAAGRGLQLLFYSVGIGQISSEVPQNLSASRPQDRQFILSSKKLLLSDSGFYLCAWSGQGYTGELFFGEGSRLTVL.

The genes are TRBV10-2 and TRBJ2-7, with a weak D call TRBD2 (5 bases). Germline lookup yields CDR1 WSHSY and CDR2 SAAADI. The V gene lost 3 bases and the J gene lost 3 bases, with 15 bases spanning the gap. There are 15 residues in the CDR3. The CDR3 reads CASSEERGLIYEQYF. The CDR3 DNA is TGCGCCAGCAGTGAAGAAAGAGGGTTAATCTACGAGCAGTACTTC.

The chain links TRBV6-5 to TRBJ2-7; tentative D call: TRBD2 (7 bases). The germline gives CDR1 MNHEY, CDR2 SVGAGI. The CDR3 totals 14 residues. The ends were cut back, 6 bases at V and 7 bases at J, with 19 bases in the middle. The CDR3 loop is CASRLTRGALEQYF. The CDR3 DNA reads TGTGCCAGCAGGCTAACCCGGGGGGCGCTTGAGCAGTACTTC.

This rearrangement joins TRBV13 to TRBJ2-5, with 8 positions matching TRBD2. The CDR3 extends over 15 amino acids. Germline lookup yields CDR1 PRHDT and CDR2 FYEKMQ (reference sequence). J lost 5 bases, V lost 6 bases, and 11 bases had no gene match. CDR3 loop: CASSKIAGSGETQYF. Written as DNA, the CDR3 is TGTGCCAGCAGTAAAATAGCGGGGTCGGGGGAGACCCAGTACTTC.

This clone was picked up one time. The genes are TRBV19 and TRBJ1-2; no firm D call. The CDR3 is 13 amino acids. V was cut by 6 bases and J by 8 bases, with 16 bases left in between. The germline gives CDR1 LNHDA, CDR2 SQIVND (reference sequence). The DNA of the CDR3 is TGTGCCAGTAGCCCCGAGGGTAGGAAGGGCTACACCTTC. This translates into CASSPEGRKGYTF.

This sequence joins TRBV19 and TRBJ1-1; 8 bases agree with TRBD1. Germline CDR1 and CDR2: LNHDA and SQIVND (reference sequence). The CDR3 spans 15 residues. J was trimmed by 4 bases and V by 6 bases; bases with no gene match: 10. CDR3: CASRSDRGRGTEAFF. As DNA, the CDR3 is TGTGCCAGTAGGAGCGACAGGGGAAGAGGCACTGAAGCTTTCTTT.

CDR3 sequence reads: CASSSGRADTQYF. CDR3 coding DNA: TGTGCCAGCAGTTCAGGGAGGGCAGATACGCAGTATTTT. The chain is built from TRBV28 and TRBJ2-3, with 7 bases matching TRBD2. The CDR3 runs to 13 residues. Germline CDR1 MDHEN, CDR2 SYDVKM. The trim removed 4 bases at V and 4 bases at J, leaving 2 bases unmatched.

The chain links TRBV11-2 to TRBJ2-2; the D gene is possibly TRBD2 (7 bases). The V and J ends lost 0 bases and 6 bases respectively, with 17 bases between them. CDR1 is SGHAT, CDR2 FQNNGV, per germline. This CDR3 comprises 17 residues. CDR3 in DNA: TGTGCCAGCAGCTTAGATCACTGGGGGGGGGCCTCCGGGGAGCTGTTTTTT. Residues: CASSLDHWGGASGELFF.

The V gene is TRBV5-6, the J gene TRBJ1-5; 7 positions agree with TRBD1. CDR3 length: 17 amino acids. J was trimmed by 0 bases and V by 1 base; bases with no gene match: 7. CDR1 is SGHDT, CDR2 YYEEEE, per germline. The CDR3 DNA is TGTGCCAGCAGCTTGACTCCCGGGACAGATAGCAATCAGCCCCAGCATTTT. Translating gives CASSLTPGTDSNQPQHF.

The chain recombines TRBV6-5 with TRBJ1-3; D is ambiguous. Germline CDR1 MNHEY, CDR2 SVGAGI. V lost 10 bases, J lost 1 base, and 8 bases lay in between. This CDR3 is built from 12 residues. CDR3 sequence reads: CATQASGNTIYF. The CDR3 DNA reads TGTGCCACCCAAGCGTCTGGAAACACCATATATTTT.

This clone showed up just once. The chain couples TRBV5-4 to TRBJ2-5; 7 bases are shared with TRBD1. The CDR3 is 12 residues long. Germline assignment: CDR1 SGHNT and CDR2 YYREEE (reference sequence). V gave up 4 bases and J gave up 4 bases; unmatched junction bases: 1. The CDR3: CASSEGAETQYF. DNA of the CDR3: TGTGCCAGCAGCGAGGGGGCAGAGACCCAGTACTTC.

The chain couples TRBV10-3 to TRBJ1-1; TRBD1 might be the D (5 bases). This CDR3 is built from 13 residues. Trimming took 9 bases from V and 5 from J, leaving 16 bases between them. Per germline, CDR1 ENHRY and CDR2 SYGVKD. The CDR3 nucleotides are TGTGCCATTGGACGGGGCGGGGGAACTGAAGCTTTCTTT. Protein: CAIGRGGGTEAFF.